This TCR beta chain was found in a study of blood T cell repertoires in COVID-19. Across the study: In each case, the material was cDNA or gDNA derived from T cells, B-cell-depleted T cells, or PBMCs.

V dropped 6 bases and J dropped 2; count of bases not matched to a gene: 8. The CDR3 contains 15 residues. Germline-derived CDR1 and CDR2 are MDHEN and SYDVKM. Assay used: immunoSEQ multiplex PCR; TCRdb lists only in-frame clones, some missing. The data hold over 90,000 clones, with approximately 80% observed a single time. Sequencing was carried out using peripheral blood. V and J are TRBV28 and TRBJ2-7; 9 bases map to TRBD1. The source is a man in his 60s with active or convalescent COVID-19. CDR3 DNA: TGTGCCAGCAGGTTCGACAGGGGGGTTCCCTACGAGCAGTACTTC. This sequence encodes CASRFDRGVPYEQYF.